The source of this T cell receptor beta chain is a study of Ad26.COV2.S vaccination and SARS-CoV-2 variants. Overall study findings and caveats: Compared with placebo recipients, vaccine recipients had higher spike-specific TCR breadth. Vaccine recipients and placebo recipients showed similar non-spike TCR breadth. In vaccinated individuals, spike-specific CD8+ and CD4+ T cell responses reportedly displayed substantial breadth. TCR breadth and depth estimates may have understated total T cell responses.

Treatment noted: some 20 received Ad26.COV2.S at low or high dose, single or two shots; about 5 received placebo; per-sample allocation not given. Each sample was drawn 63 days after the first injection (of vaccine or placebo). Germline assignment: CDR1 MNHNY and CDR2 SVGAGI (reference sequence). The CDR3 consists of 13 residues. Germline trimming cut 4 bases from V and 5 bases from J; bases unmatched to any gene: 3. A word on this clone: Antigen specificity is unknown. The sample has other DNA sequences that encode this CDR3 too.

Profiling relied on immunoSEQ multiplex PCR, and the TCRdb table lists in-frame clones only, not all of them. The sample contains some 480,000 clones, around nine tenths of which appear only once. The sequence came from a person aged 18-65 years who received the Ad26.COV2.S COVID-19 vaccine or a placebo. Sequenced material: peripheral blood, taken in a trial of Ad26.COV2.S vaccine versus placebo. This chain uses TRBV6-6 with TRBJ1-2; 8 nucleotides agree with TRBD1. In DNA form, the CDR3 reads TGTGCCAGCAGTTCCGGACAGGGTTATGGCTACACCTTC. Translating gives CASSSGQGYGYTF.